The 17 T cell receptor beta chains in this list originate from one sample, sequenced in a study of monozygotic twins with inflammatory bowel disease. For each CDR3 protein, TCRdb gives one entry from its re-call of the 5' RACE reads, without DNA. Recorded for this sample: 330,000 or so distinct CDR3 sequences. Sequences were obtained from blood. These receptors were collected from a human donor with ulcerative colitis or Crohn's disease, or a healthy co-twin of an affected twin (not recorded which).

The gene calls are TRBV4-1 and TRBJ2-5; the TRBD1 assignment by TCRdb is unverifiable without DNA. This CDR3 is 15 amino acids long. Germline V CDR1 and CDR2: MGHRA, YSYEKL. The CDR3 loop is CASSQYRQIQETQYF.

The chain couples TRBV27 to TRBJ2-7; TCRdb names TRBD2, which stays unverified in the absence of DNA. Germline V gene sequence: CDR1 MNHEY, CDR2 SMNVEV (reference sequence). This CDR3 is 14 amino acids long. CDR3 sequence reads: CASRQREPIYEQYF.

The rearrangement uses TRBV20-1 and TRBJ1-5; TCRdb reports TRBD1, a call that lacks DNA to check it against. This CDR3 spans 16 amino acids. The V gene's germline CDR1 is DFQATT and CDR2 SNEGSKA (reference sequence). The CDR3 sequence: CSASGTGRVGNQPQHF.

The chain carries TRBV11-1 and TRBJ2-2; TCRdb selects TRBD1, and the lack of DNA leaves this call unchecked. CDR1 is SGHAT and CDR2 is FQDESV in the germline V gene (reference sequence). This CDR3 spans 19 amino acids. The CDR3 spells CASSSLGARDRSNTGELFF.

The V gene is TRBV20-1, the J gene TRBJ1-1. Germline-derived CDR1 and CDR2 are DFQATT and SNEGSKA (reference sequence). The CDR3 has 11 amino acids. This CDR3 is CSARLNTEAFF.

This chain joins TRBV19 and TRBJ2-3; the TCRdb D gene call, TRBD2, has no DNA to confirm it. This CDR3 spans 17 amino acids. Germline V gene data show CDR1 as LNHDA and CDR2 as SQIVND (reference sequence). CDR3 sequence: CASSGTSGGARTDTQYF.

This chain joins TRBV28 and TRBJ1-1; TCRdb calls TRBD1, which cannot be checked without DNA. Germline V gives CDR1 MDHEN, CDR2 SYDVKM. The CDR3 has 15 residues. The CDR3 protein is CASSFPGAGKTEAFF. Drawing the rest from reference TRBV28 and TRBJ1-1, the complete variable domain is DVKVTQSSRYLVKRTGEKVFLECVQDMDHENMFWYRQDPGLGLRLIYFSYDVKMKEKGDIPEGYSVSREKKERFSLILESASTNQTSMYLCASSFPGAGKTEAFFGQGTRLTVV.

The rearrangement joins TRBV19 to TRBJ1-2; the TRBD1 assignment by TCRdb is unverifiable without DNA. From germline, CDR1 is LNHDA and CDR2 SQIVND (reference sequence). There are 13 residues in the CDR3. CDR3 in amino acids: CASRQGRSYGYTF.

The V and J genes are TRBV19 and TRBJ1-4. The CDR3 consists of 15 residues. Germline loops: CDR1 LNHDA, CDR2 SQIVND (reference sequence). The CDR3 here is CASRGLKANNEKLFF.

The J gene is TRBJ2-7, the V gene TRBV30; the TRBD1 assignment by TCRdb is unverifiable without DNA. Germline V gene lookup returns CDR1 GTSNPN and CDR2 SVGIG (reference sequence). The CDR3 is made up of 12 amino acids. This CDR3 is CAWNRDAHEQYF.

The V and J genes are TRBV9 and TRBJ1-6; with no DNA, the TCRdb D assignment of TRBD1 cannot be verified. The CDR3 loop spans 17 amino acids. Germline lookup yields CDR1 SGDLS and CDR2 YYNGEE. This CDR3 reads CASSVDLQGAYNSPLHF.

CDR3 amino acids: CAISELSLAGGPNGELFF. V and J are TRBV10-3 and TRBJ2-2; checking the TCRdb D call of TRBD2 is not possible without DNA. The CDR3 is 18 residues long. The germline gives CDR1 ENHRY, CDR2 SYGVKD.

This chain connects TRBV3-1 to TRBJ2-2. The CDR3 spans 16 residues. CDR1 and CDR2 from the germline V gene are LGHDT and YNNKEL (reference sequence). CDR3 amino acids: CASSQGYKASTGELFF.

This chain links TRBV27 with TRBJ2-5. The CDR3 spans 15 residues. Looked up from germline, CDR1 is MNHEY and CDR2 is SMNVEV (reference sequence). CDR3 residues: CASMGNLWGQETQYF.

The chain joins TRBV28 to TRBJ2-6. The V gene's germline CDR1 is MDHEN and CDR2 SYDVKM. CDR3 length equals 16 residues. The CDR3 loop reads CASSPQSRSGANVLTF. The complete variable domain, with remaining parts taken from reference TRBV28 and TRBJ2-6, reads DVKVTQSSRYLVKRTGEKVFLECVQDMDHENMFWYRQDPGLGLRLIYFSYDVKMKEKGDIPEGYSVSREKKERFSLILESASTNQTSMYLCASSPQSRSGANVLTFGAGSRLTVL.

V is TRBV10-3 and J is TRBJ2-1; absent DNA, TCRdb's TRBD2 call cannot be checked. The V gene's germline CDR1 is ENHRY and CDR2 SYGVKD. The CDR3 contains 15 residues. CDR3 residues: CAIKMLSGNNDEQFF.

J is TRBJ1-1 and V is TRBV20-1; TCRdb's D gene call, TRBD1, goes unchecked for lack of DNA. CDR1 and CDR2 from the germline V gene are DFQATT and SNEGSKA (reference sequence). This CDR3 region has 14 residues. The CDR3 is CSARGGGANTEAFF.